This paragraph reports one T cell receptor beta chain. This sample also contains other DNA sequences that code for the same CDR3. V dropped 2 bases and J dropped 7 bases, with 8 bases sitting between them. Germline V lookup: CDR1 KGHDR, CDR2 SFDVKD. The CDR3 runs to 13 residues. The data derive from a study of blood T cell repertoires in COVID-19. Whole-study context: The analysed material was cDNA or gDNA that came from T cells, B-cell-depleted T cells, or PBMCs.

TCRdb's copy holds only in-frame clones and misses some; the assay was immunoSEQ multiplex PCR. Here the sample spans 150,000 to 200,000 clones, roughly 90% being singletons. The chain combines TRBV24-1 with TRBJ1-5, with TRBD1 as a possible D gene (6 bases). Sample: peripheral blood. The receptor comes from an older woman with COVID-19, enrolled during active disease. In DNA, the CDR3 is TGTGCCACCAGTGATTCCAGGGGCCAGCCCCAGCATTTT. The encoded protein is CATSDSRGQPQHF.